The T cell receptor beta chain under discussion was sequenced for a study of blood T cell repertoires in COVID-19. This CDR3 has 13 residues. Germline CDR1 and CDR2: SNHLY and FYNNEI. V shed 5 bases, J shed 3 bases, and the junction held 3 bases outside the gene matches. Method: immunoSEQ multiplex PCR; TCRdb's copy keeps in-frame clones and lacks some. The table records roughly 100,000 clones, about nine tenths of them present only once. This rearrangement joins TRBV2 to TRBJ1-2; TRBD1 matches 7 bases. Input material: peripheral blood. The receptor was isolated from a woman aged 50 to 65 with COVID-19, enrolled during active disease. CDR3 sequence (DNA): TGTGCCAGCAGTCCTACAGGGGACTATGGCTACACCTTC. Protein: CASSPTGDYGYTF. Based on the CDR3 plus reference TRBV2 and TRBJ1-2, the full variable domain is EPEVTQTPSHQVTQMGQEVILRCVPISNHLYFYWYRQILGQKVEFLVSFYNNEISEKSEIFDDQFSVERPDGSNFTLKIRSTKLEDSAMYFCASSPTGDYGYTFGSGTRLTVV.